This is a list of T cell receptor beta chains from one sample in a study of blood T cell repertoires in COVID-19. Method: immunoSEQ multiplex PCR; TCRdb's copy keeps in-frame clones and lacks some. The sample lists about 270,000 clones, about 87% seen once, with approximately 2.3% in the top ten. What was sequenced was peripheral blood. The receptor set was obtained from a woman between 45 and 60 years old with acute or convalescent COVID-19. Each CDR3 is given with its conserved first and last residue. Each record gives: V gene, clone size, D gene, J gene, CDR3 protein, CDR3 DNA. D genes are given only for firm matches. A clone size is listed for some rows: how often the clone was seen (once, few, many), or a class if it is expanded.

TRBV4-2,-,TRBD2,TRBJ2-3,CASSQDASGSTDTQYF,TGTGCCAGCAGCCAAGATGCTAGCGGGAGCACAGATACGCAGTATTTT
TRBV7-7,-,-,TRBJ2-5,CASSLNQVQETQYF,TGTGCTAGCAGCCTAAACCAGGTTCAAGAGACCCAGTACTTC
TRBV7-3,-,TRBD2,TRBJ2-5,CASSIRAGGQETQYF,TGTGCCAGCAGCATACGAGCGGGAGGTCAAGAGACCCAGTACTTC
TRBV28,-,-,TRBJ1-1,CASSLPFVLNTEAFF,TGTGCCAGCAGTTTACCGTTTGTTCTGAACACTGAAGCTTTCTTT
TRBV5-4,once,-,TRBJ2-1,CASSSLVGSYNEQFF,TGTGCCAGCAGCAGCTTGGTCGGCTCCTACAATGAGCAGTTCTTC
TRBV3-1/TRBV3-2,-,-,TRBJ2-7,CASSQLRGSINYEQYF,TGTGCCAGCAGCCAACTCCGCGGATCGATCAACTACGAGCAGTACTTC
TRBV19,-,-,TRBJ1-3,CASSSRVPGNTIYF,TGTGCCAGTAGTTCCAGGGTTCCTGGAAACACCATATATTTT
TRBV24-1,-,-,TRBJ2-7,CATSEPGGRGEQYF,TGTGCCACCAGTGAGCCCGGGGGGCGAGGCGAGCAGTACTTC
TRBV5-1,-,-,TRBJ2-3,CASSVDRSTDTQYF,TGCGCCAGCAGCGTCGACAGGAGCACAGATACGCAGTATTTT
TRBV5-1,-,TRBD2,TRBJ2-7,CASSLAGGVYYEQYF,TGCGCCAGCAGCTTGGCGGGGGGTGTTTACTACGAGCAGTACTTC
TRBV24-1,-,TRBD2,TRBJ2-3,CATMSGGGTDTQYF,TGTGCCACCATGTCGGGAGGGGGCACAGATACGCAGTATTTT
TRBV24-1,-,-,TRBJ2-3,CATSASAVGTDTQYF,TGTGCCACCAGCGCCTCAGCGGTGGGCACAGATACGCAGTATTTT
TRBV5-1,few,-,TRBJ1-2,CASSLGAENYGYTF,TGCGCCAGCAGCTTGGGGGCAGAGAACTATGGCTACACCTTC
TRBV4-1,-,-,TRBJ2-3,CASSLLGLHTDTQYF,TGCGCCAGCAGCCTGTTGGGACTGCACACAGATACGCAGTATTTT
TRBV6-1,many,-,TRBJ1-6,CASSELQGSSPLHF,TGTGCCAGCAGTGAGTTGCAGGGCAGTTCACCCCTCCACTTT
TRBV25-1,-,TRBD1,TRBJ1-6,CASRRGTGESPLHF,TGTGCCAGCAGGAGGGGGACAGGGGAGTCACCCCTCCACTTT
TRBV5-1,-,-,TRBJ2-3,CASSLEGLDTQYF,TGCGCCAGCAGCTTGGAGGGGCTGGATACGCAGTATTTT
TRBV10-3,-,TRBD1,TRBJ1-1,CAIRSTGGTEAFF,TGTGCCATCAGATCGACAGGGGGCACTGAAGCTTTCTTT
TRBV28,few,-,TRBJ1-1,CASSFIDRKNTEAFF,TGTGCCAGCAGTTTTATCGACAGAAAGAACACTGAAGCTTTCTTT
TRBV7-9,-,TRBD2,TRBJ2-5,CASSFKPGLAVQETQYF,TGTGCCAGCAGCTTCAAACCGGGACTAGCGGTCCAAGAGACCCAGTACTTC
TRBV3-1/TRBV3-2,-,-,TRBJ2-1,CASSQESGGLKNEQFF,TGTGCCAGCAGCCAAGAGTCAGGAGGCCTTAAGAATGAGCAGTTCTTC
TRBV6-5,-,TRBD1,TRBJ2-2,CASSLQGARTGELFF,TGTGCCAGCAGTCTACAGGGGGCAAGGACCGGGGAGCTGTTTTTT
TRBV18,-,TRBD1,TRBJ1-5,CASSATGSEQPQHF,TGTGCCAGCTCGGCGACAGGGTCAGAGCAGCCCCAGCATTTT
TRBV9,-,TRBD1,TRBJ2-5,CASSVGTGEETQYF,TGTGCCAGCAGCGTAGGGACAGGGGAAGAGACCCAGTACTTC
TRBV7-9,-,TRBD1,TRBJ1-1,CASSATGGGTEAFF,TGTGCCAGCAGCGCGACAGGGGGCGGCACTGAAGCTTTCTTT